These 8 T cell receptor beta chains originate from one sample sequenced in a study of molecular identifiers for immune sequencing clone quantification. TCRdb reanalysed the PCR reads using MiXCR and keeps one entry per CDR3 protein. The sample contains 7,500 to 10,000 distinct CDR3 sequences, 14% of which appear only once. Material: naive CD8+ T cells from blood, with Jurkat cell RNA spiked in. Subset meaning: FACS-sorted CD8+CD4-CCR7+CD45RA+ naive T cells. The receptors derive from a human donor in good health. Some libraries in this study had Jurkat cell RNA spiked in.

This clonotype is judged medium-sized (0.01 to 0.1%). The chain employs TRBV4-1 and TRBJ1-5, with 8 bases fitting TRBD1. Germline CDR1 MGHRA, CDR2 YSYEKL. The CDR3 spans 15 residues. The V segment lost 3 bases and the J segment 5 bases; nucleotides outside the gene matches: 6. This CDR3 is CASSQTTGDYQPQHF. DNA for the CDR3: TGCGCCAGCAGCCAGACGACAGGGGATTATCAGCCCCAGCATTTT.

This clonotype was counted at least ten times. This rearrangement joins TRBV4-2 to TRBJ2-7; TRBD1 agrees at 9 bases. Germline V gene lookup returns CDR1 LGHNA and CDR2 YNFKEQ. V lost 0 bases, J lost 5 bases, and 17 bases stayed unmatched. CDR3 size: 19 residues. The CDR3, as DNA: TGTGCCAGCAGCCAAGATCTTTCTTGGGTCGGGACAGGGACCAACGAGCAGTACTTC. Its translation is CASSQDLSWVGTGTNEQYF.

V gene TRBV3-2 combines with J gene TRBJ2-3; TRBD2 reflects the table's D call only, with no check against the DNA. TRBV3-2 is flagged as a pseudogene. The CDR3 consists of 15 residues. The CDR3 here is CASSLSGGNLCTQYF. In DNA form, the CDR3 reads TGTGCCAGCAGCCTCAGCGGGGGGAACTTGTGTACGCAGTATTTT.

At least ten counts were recorded for this clonotype. The conserved phenylalanine or tryptophan normally closing the CDR3 is absent here, so this likely arose from a read error. This CDR3 reads CSAASKRGGVGTIQETQYY. In DNA, the CDR3 is TGCAGTGCCGCTTCGAAGCGGGGGGGTGTGGGTACCATACAAGAGACCCAGTACTAC. The rearrangement links TRBV20-1 to TRBJ2-5, with 10 positions matching TRBD2. There are 19 residues in the CDR3. CDR1 and CDR2 from the germline V gene are DFQATT and SNEGSKA (reference sequence). V was pared by 6 bases and J by 2 bases, with 21 bases of the junction left unmatched.

This clonotype is classed as medium-sized. This chain links TRBV4-1 with TRBJ1-2; possible D gene TRBD1, 5 bases. Per germline, CDR1 MGHRA and CDR2 YSYEKL. The germline V and J ends were trimmed by 4 bases and 2 bases, with 14 bases remaining between them. The length of the CDR3 is 15 residues. In nucleotides, the CDR3 is TGCGCCAGCAGCCCCCTGGCAGGGTCGAACTATGGCTACACCTTC. Its translation is CASSPLAGSNYGYTF.

As regards this clonotype: One junction end disagrees with the germline gene, perhaps due to a read error. The gene calls are TRBV7-6 and TRBJ2-3, with TRBD2 matching 11 bases. Germline V gives CDR1 SGHVS, CDR2 FNYEAQ. This CDR3 has 16 residues. The CDR3 nucleotides read TGTGCCAGCGGCTTAAGACTAGCGGGATTGCAAGATACGCAGTATTTT. It specifies CASGLRLAGLQDTQYF.

This clonotype is medium-sized in the sample. The chain links TRBV6-5 to TRBJ2-7; either TRBD1 or TRBD2 may supply D (5 bases each). V gave up 3 bases and J gave up 2 bases, with 14 bases separating them. CDR3 length: 15 residues. Germline V gene data show CDR1 as MNHEY and CDR2 as SVGAGI. CDR3 sequence (DNA): TGTGCCAGCAGTTATGAAGGGACGGCGGCCTACGAGCAGTACTTC. This translates into CASSYEGTAAYEQYF.

By sample fraction, this clonotype is medium-sized (0.01 to 0.1%). CDR3 loop: CASSPTGDSNQPQHF. The CDR3 coding sequence is TGTGCCAGCAGTCCGACAGGGGATAGCAATCAGCCCCAGCATTTT. V and J are TRBV6-1 and TRBJ1-5, with 8 bases lining up with TRBD1. Germline-derived CDR1 and CDR2 are MNHNS and SASEGT. This CDR3 has 15 residues. J gave up 0 bases and V 5 bases, and 3 bases lay outside the gene matches.